The clone carrying this T cell receptor (beta chain) was seen repeatedly, ten times or more. This specimen belongs to a study of T-cell reconstitution after alpha-beta-depleted transplantation in children. The authors prepared the TCRbeta library with unique molecular identifiers. TCRdb re-derived calls from the PCR reads in MiXCR, one entry per CDR3 protein. This table holds about 230,000 distinct CDR3 sequences, approximately 9.8% found once. There are 13 residues in the CDR3. The V gene lost 3 bases and the J gene lost 5 bases, with 8 bases spanning the gap. Germline CDR1 is LGHDT and CDR2 is YNNKEL (reference sequence).

This chain joins TRBV3-1 and TRBJ1-3; D is unclear. The TCR sequence derives from a human donor who donated a stem cell graft to a child with SCID. The sample consisted of PBMCs from the stem cell graft donor, taken from the stem cell graft. The CDR3 DNA reads as TGTGCCAGCAGCCAGGGGTTTCGAAACACCATATATTTT. It specifies CASSQGFRNTIYF.